The T cell receptor beta chain under discussion was sequenced for a study of T cells after somatic rescue of genetic block. V dropped 5 bases and J dropped 5 bases, with 15 bases sitting between them. Germline V gives CDR1 SGHTA, CDR2 FQGTGA. This CDR3 region has 15 residues. Using immunoSEQ multiplex PCR, the repertoire was profiled, and TCRdb retains in-frame clones only, with some absent. The sample gives 110,000 or so clones, 75% to 95% of which show up once; roughly 1.4% is in the top ten. The receptor comes from a woman in her late teens or twenties. The chain has TRBV7-3 and TRBJ2-2; D is ambiguous. The sample was peripheral blood mononuclear cells (PBMCs). The CDR3 loop reads CASSLLPQWTGELFF. In nucleotides, the CDR3 is TGTGCCAGCAGCCTCCTTCCTCAGTGGACCGGGGAGCTGTTTTTT. Combining the CDR3 with reference TRBV7-3 and TRBJ2-2 gives the whole variable domain GAGVSQTPSNKVTEKGKYVELRCDPISGHTALYWYRQSLGQGPEFLIYFQGTGAADDSGLPNDRFFAVRPEGSVSTLKIQRTERGDSAVYLCASSLLPQWTGELFFGEGSRLTVL.